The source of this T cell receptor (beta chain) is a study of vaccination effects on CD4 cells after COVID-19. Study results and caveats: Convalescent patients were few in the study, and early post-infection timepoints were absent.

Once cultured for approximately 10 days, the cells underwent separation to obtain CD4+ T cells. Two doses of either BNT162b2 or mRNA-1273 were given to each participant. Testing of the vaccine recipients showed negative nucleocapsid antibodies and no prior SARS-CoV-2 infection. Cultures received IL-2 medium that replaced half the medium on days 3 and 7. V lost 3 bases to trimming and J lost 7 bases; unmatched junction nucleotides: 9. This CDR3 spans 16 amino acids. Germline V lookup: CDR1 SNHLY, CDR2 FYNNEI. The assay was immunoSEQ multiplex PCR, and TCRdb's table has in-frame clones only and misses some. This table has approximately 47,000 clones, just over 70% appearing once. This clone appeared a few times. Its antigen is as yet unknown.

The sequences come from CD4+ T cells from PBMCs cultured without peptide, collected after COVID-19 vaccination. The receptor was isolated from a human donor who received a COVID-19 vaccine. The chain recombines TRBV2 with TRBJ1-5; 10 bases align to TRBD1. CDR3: CASSDSGQGLGQPQHF. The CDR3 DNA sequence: TGTGCCAGCAGTGACTCGGGACAGGGGCTAGGCCAGCCCCAGCATTTT.